The rows below give T cell receptor beta chains drawn from one sample of a study of T cells of healthy individuals. From the 5' RACE reads, TCRdb called clonotypes with MiXCR, one entry per CDR3 protein. Among around 79,000 distinct CDR3 sequences listed, 5% were seen once. These receptors were collected from a female donor in good health. CDR3s include the opening cysteine and the closing phenylalanine or tryptophan. Fields, in order: J gene, D gene, V gene, CDR3 protein. D genes are given only for firm matches.

TRBJ1-1 | - | TRBV21-1 | CASSARRGENTEAFF
TRBJ2-6 | - | TRBV7-2 | CASSLIPLSGANVLTF
TRBJ1-1 | - | TRBV6-1 | CASSSRPNTEAFF
TRBJ1-2 | - | TRBV14 | CASSQDWGDRGYTF
TRBJ2-3 | TRBD1 | TRBV5-1 | CASRDRVTTDTQYF
TRBJ2-3 | TRBD2 | TRBV5-4 | CASSTGLAGNTDTQYF
TRBJ2-1 | - | TRBV27 | CASSGLAIHNEQFF
TRBJ1-5 | TRBD1 | TRBV6-6 | CASSLNDRESNQPQHF
TRBJ1-2 | - | TRBV27 | CASSPDSYGYTF
TRBJ2-7 | - | TRBV20-1 | CSARDALARSYEQYF
TRBJ2-3 | - | TRBV5-1 | CASSLVGGPDTQYF
TRBJ1-3 | TRBD1 | TRBV18 | CASSSAGTGVGNTIYF
TRBJ1-5 | TRBD1 | TRBV7-9 | CASSTLQGASNQPQHF
TRBJ2-2 | TRBD2 | TRBV11-2 | CASRNLAGGFAGELFF
TRBJ1-2 | - | TRBV12-3/TRBV12-4 | CASSTLLNYGYTF
TRBJ1-1 | TRBD1 | TRBV29-1 | CSATGQSIMNTEAFF
TRBJ2-1 | - | TRBV2 | CASSQYNEQFF
TRBJ2-3 | TRBD2 | TRBV7-9 | CARTSGGTDTQYF
TRBJ1-1 | - | TRBV5-1 | CASRMGGANTEAFF
TRBJ1-5 | - | TRBV28 | CASSHGHNQPQHF
TRBJ2-1 | TRBD2 | TRBV18 | CASSPGAGSVNEQFF
TRBJ2-7 | - | TRBV5-1 | CASSLEQGSEQYF
TRBJ1-6 | TRBD1 | TRBV2 | CASLAAGGGSNSPLHF
TRBJ2-1 | TRBD1 | TRBV24-1 | CATRGTGDYNEQFF
TRBJ1-1 | - | TRBV3-1 | CASSSRDGNTEAFF
TRBJ2-1 | - | TRBV29-1 | CSVTTTGGEQFF
TRBJ2-1 | TRBD2 | TRBV12-3/TRBV12-4 | CASTSGRGGNEQFF
TRBJ2-6 | - | TRBV6-6 | CASISGGPGANVLTF
TRBJ2-2 | TRBD2 | TRBV6-1 | CASRVEGSGDYTGELFF
TRBJ2-6 | - | TRBV9 | CASSVAKVVGSGANVLTF
TRBJ2-5 | TRBD1 | TRBV29-1 | CSVTGGRTGGSETQYF
TRBJ1-2 | TRBD1 | TRBV4-3 | CASSQERTGSFFYGYTF
TRBJ1-1 | TRBD1 | TRBV19 | CASTSQGVGNTEAFF
TRBJ2-3 | TRBD2 | TRBV5-1 | CASSGGTSGRLPSTDTQYF
TRBJ2-7 | - | TRBV6-2/TRBV6-3 | CAVQGGDVDEQYF
TRBJ2-1 | TRBD2 | TRBV6-2/TRBV6-3 | CASSYSVRTSSKNEQFF
TRBJ2-6 | - | TRBV10-3 | CAIRESGANVLTF
TRBJ1-2 | - | TRBV12-3/TRBV12-4 | CASSLVGGGYTF
TRBJ1-1 | - | TRBV27 | CASSPTEQVKAFF
TRBJ2-2 | - | TRBV20-1 | CSASSPNTGELFF
TRBJ2-3 | - | TRBV20-1 | CSARELARGVYTQYF
TRBJ1-2 | - | TRBV9 | CASSSIPSDGYTF